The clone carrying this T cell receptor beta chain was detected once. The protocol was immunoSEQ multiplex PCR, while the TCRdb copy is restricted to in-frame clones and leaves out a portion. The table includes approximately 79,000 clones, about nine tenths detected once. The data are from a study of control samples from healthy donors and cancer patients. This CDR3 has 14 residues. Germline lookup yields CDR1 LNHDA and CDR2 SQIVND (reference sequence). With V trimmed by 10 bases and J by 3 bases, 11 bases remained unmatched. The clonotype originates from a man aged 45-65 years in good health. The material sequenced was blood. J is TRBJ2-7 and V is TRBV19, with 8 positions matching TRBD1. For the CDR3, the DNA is TGTGCCACCAGGAGGACAGGGTCTTTCTACGAGCAGTACTTC. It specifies CATRRTGSFYEQYF.